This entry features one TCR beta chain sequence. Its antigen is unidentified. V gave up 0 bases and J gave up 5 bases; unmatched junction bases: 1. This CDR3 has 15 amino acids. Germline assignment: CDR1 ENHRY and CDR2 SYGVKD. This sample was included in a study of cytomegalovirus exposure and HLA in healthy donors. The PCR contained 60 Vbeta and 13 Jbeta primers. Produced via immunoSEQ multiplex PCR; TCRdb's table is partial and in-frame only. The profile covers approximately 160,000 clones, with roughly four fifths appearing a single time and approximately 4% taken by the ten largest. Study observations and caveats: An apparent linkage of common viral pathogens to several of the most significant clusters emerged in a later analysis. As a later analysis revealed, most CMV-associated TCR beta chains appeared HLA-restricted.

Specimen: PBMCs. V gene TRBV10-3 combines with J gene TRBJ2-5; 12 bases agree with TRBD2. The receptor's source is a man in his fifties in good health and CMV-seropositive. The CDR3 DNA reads TGTGCCATCAGTGAGTCAACTAGCGGGAGGGAGACCCAGTACTTC. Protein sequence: CAISESTSGRETQYF.